The clone carrying this T cell receptor (beta chain) turned up a few times. No antigen is known for it. This CDR3 is 15 amino acids long. The V gene's germline CDR1 is MDHEN and CDR2 SYDVKM. The V and J ends lost 1 base and 0 bases respectively, with 7 bases between them. The data stem from a study of shared clonotypes between healthy human individuals. The overall study: Ranging from 18 to 49 in age, donors were two women and three men. Regarding the study as a whole: Of the naive CD4 clonotypes, roughly 5% were shared across a handful of donors.

CD4+ cells yielded CD45RA+ naive and CD45RA-negative memory subsets. Clones were sequenced by immunoSEQ multiplex PCR, and TCRdb holds only the in-frame ones, with some missing. The sample contains roughly 700,000 clones, 74% of which appear only once. The receptor comes from a woman in her thirties in good health. Sequenced: memory CD4+ T cells sorted from blood. Regarding subset: CD45RA-negative fraction. The genes are TRBV28 and TRBJ1-3; D ambiguous. CDR3 coding DNA: TGTGCCAGCAGTTTATCCGGGAGCTCTGGAAACACCATATATTTT. Protein product: CASSLSGSSGNTIYF.